The 30 T cell receptor beta chains reported below all come from one sample, sequenced in a study of breast tumors, draining lymph nodes, adjacent tissues. Breast cancer patients provided tissue from their axillary draining lymph nodes. TCRdb independently ran MiXCR on the multiplex PCR reads; one entry per CDR3 protein. The table includes around 130,000 distinct CDR3 sequences, less than 25% detected once. The sample taken for sequencing was axillary lymph node tissue. The receptor source for this set is a female donor with breast cancer. Some clones in this sample may be carry-over from other donors' samples.

Ten or more counts support this clonotype. The chain combines TRBV7-9 with TRBJ2-2; 12 nucleotides line up with TRBD2. V dropped 4 bases and J dropped 4; count of bases not matched to a gene: 4. The CDR3 runs 16 residues. Germline V gene lookup returns CDR1 SEHNR and CDR2 FQNEAQ (reference sequence). CDR3: CASSSLAGGFTGELFF. DNA for the CDR3: TGTGCCAGCAGCTCCCTAGCGGGAGGGTTCACCGGGGAGCTGTTTTTT.

There are many counts of this clonotype. The chain joins TRBV30 to TRBJ2-7; 7 nucleotides align to TRBD1. Germline CDR1 reads GTSNPN; CDR2 reads SVGIG (reference sequence). J gave up 1 base and V 1 base, and 4 bases lay outside the gene matches. This CDR3 has 14 amino acids. CDR3 amino acids: CAWSGQGRSYEQYF. The CDR3 DNA is TGTGCCTGGAGTGGACAGGGAAGGTCCTACGAGCAGTACTTC. Using reference TRBV30 and TRBJ2-7 for the parts outside the CDR3, the full variable domain is SQTIHQWPATLVQPVGSPLSLECTVEGTSNPNLYWYRQAAGRGLQLLFYSVGIGQISSEVPQNLSASRPQDRQFILSSKKLLLSDSGFYLCAWSGQGRSYEQYFGPGTRLTVT.

In its sample, this clonotype was seen many times. The chain joins TRBV4-1 to TRBJ1-4, with D unclear. Germline V gene lookup returns CDR1 MGHRA and CDR2 YSYEKL. The V gene lost 0 bases and the J gene lost 0 bases, with 8 bases spanning the gap. The CDR3 has 16 amino acids. The CDR3 loop reads CASSQEGFATNEKLFF. The CDR3 DNA reads TGCGCCAGCAGCCAAGAAGGGTTTGCAACTAATGAAAAACTGTTTTTT.

The chain uses TRBV11-1 and TRBJ2-2; 7 positions match TRBD1. Trimming cost V 6 bases and J 3 bases; bases outside gene matches: 7. This CDR3 has 15 residues. CDR1 and CDR2 from the germline V gene are SGHAT and FQDESV (reference sequence). This chain's CDR3 is CASSYDRDDTGELFF. CDR3 sequence (DNA): TGTGCCAGCAGTTACGACAGGGACGACACCGGGGAGCTGTTTTTT. The variable domain in full, with the rest retrieved from reference TRBV11-1 and TRBJ2-2, is EAEVAQSPRYKITEKSQAVAFWCDPISGHATLYWYRQILGQGPELLVQFQDESVVDDSQLPKDRFSAERLKGVDSTLKIQPAELGDSAMYLCASSYDRDDTGELFFGEGSRLTVL.

The sample holds many counts of this clonotype. The V gene is TRBV3-1, the J gene TRBJ1-2; TRBD1 aligns across 8 bases. This CDR3 is 16 amino acids long. With V trimmed by 4 bases and J by 5 bases, 12 bases remained unmatched. CDR1 and CDR2 from the germline V gene are LGHDT and YNNKEL (reference sequence). This CDR3 is CASSRLPGGAGYGYTF. For the CDR3, the DNA is TGTGCCAGCAGCCGCCTCCCAGGGGGCGCCGGATATGGCTACACCTTC.

This clonotype was observed at least ten times. J is TRBJ2-7 and V is TRBV7-9; TRBD2 matches 11 bases. The CDR3 is made up of 13 amino acids. The V segment lost 8 bases and the J segment 7 bases; nucleotides outside the gene matches: 7. The germline V gene encodes CDR1 SEHNR and CDR2 FQNEAQ (reference sequence). The CDR3 sequence: CASRTSGSVEQYF. DNA of the CDR3: TGTGCCAGCCGAACTAGCGGGAGTGTTGAGCAGTACTTC. Full variable domain (remainder filled in from reference TRBV7-9 and TRBJ2-7): DTGVSQNPRHKITKRGQNVTFRCDPISEHNRLYWYRQTLGQGPEFLTYFQNEAQLEKSRLLSDRFSAERPKGSFSTLEIQRTEQGDSAMYLCASRTSGSVEQYFGPGTRLTVT.

This clonotype was observed many times. This chain's CDR3 is CASSLESRGQGIHEQFF. The CDR3, as DNA: TGTGCCAGCAGCTTAGAATCCCGGGGACAGGGAATCCATGAGCAGTTCTTC. The chain couples TRBV5-5 to TRBJ2-1; the match to TRBD1 covers 9 bases. The J segment lost 8 bases and the V segment lost 2 bases, leaving 14 bases of the junction unmatched. Germline CDR1 and CDR2: SGHKS and YYEKEE (reference sequence). The CDR3 has 17 residues.

This clonotype was observed at least ten times. The CDR3 DNA is TGCGCCAGCGGGAGATTGGCGGGTTCGAACACCGGGGAGCTGTTTTTT. Translated: CASGRLAGSNTGELFF. This rearrangement joins TRBV10-2 to TRBJ2-2, with D tentatively TRBD2 (5 bases). The V and J ends lost 8 bases and 0 bases respectively, with 16 bases between them. Germline values: CDR1 WSHSY, CDR2 SAAADI. The CDR3 is 16 amino acids.

This clonotype was seen at least ten times. V and J are TRBV18 and TRBJ2-7, with D possibly called TRBD1 or TRBD2 (5 bases each). Germline loops: CDR1 KGHSH, CDR2 LQKENI. This CDR3 is built from 14 residues. Trimming left V 8 bases short and J 1 base short, with 15 bases between. CDR3 protein: CASTYGALSYEQYF. Written as DNA, the CDR3 is TGTGCCAGCACTTACGGGGCATTATCCTACGAGCAGTACTTC.

This clonotype was observed at least ten times. The gene calls are TRBV10-2 and TRBJ2-1; 7 nucleotides match TRBD1. Per germline, CDR1 WSHSY and CDR2 SAAADI. The trim removed 6 bases at V and 5 bases at J, leaving 10 bases unmatched. The CDR3 loop spans 15 amino acids. The CDR3 DNA is TGCGCCAGCAGACTACTAGAGGGGGCCAACAATGAGCAGTTCTTC. It is translated as CASRLLEGANNEQFF.

This clonotype was counted many times. In DNA, the CDR3 is TGTGCCAGCAGCCTGGGACTAGCGGGCGTCTATGAGCAGTTCTTC. Translated, it gives CASSLGLAGVYEQFF. The chain is built from TRBV7-2 and TRBJ2-1; the match to TRBD2 covers 12 bases. This CDR3 region has 15 residues. Germline trimming cut 5 bases from V and 8 bases from J; bases unmatched to any gene: 7. Germline-derived CDR1 and CDR2 are SGHTA and FQGNSA.

This clonotype was counted many times. The V call is TRBV5-1, the J call TRBJ1-2, with D perhaps matching TRBD1 (5 bases). CDR3 length equals 17 residues. The germline V gene encodes CDR1 SGHRS and CDR2 YFSETQ. V was shortened by 1 base and J by 2 bases, with 18 bases between the two germline ends. CDR3 protein: CASSLTPGGARNYGYTF. CDR3 coding DNA: TGCGCCAGCAGCTTGACCCCTGGAGGGGCTAGAAACTATGGCTACACCTTC.

This clonotype was detected many times. The chain joins TRBV12-3 or TRBV12-4 to TRBJ1-3, with a weak D call TRBD1 (6 bases). The CDR3 totals 15 residues. V was cut by 6 bases and J by 6 bases, with 18 bases left in between. DNA of the CDR3: TGTGCCAGCAGAACAAACAGGGCTTTGGAAAACACCATATATTTT. Translation: CASRTNRALENTIYF.

The CDR3 region is CASSLTYEQYF. The CDR3 DNA reads TGTGCCAGCAGTTTGACCTACGAGCAGTACTTC. The chain has TRBV28 and TRBJ2-7; D uncertain. This CDR3 is built from 11 residues. Germline V CDR1 and CDR2: MDHEN, SYDVKM. Trimming left V 3 bases short and J 2 bases short, with 2 bases between.

The table lists this clonotype with many counts. The chain recombines TRBV18 with TRBJ2-7; 9 bases match TRBD1. Germline CDR1 reads KGHSH; CDR2 reads LQKENI. V was clipped by 2 bases and J by 5 bases; unmatched bases: 4. This CDR3 spans 14 amino acids. For the CDR3, the DNA is TGTGCCAGCTCACCATGGGACAGGGTCCACGAGCAGTACTTC. It is translated as CASSPWDRVHEQYF.

This clonotype was picked up many times. The chain couples TRBV30 to TRBJ2-3, with no clear D. The CDR3 totals 11 residues. The V end lost 1 base, the J end lost 6 bases, and 5 bases lay between the germline ends. Germline V CDR1 and CDR2: GTSNPN, SVGIG (reference sequence). CDR3 amino acids: CAWSADDTQYF. CDR3 nucleotides: TGTGCCTGGAGTGCAGACGATACGCAGTATTTT.

For this clonotype: A read error may produce the germline difference seen at one junction end. The rearrangement links TRBV13 to TRBJ2-7; D tentatively reads TRBD1 or TRBD2 (6 bases each). Germline assignment: CDR1 PRHDT and CDR2 FYEKMQ (reference sequence). The CDR3 is 15 amino acids. CDR3 protein: CASSARGQGLAEQCF. The DNA for the CDR3 is TGTGCCAGCAGCGCCCGGGGGCAGGGACTTGCCGAGCAGTGCTTC.

This clonotype has ten or more counts. The chain joins TRBV27 to TRBJ1-2, with unresolved D. V lost 0 bases and J lost 2, with 10 bases in between. Germline CDR1 reads MNHEY; CDR2 reads SMNVEV (reference sequence). CDR3 length equals 15 residues. CDR3 residues: CASSLSAAHNYGYTF. Here the CDR3 DNA reads TGTGCCAGCAGTTTATCAGCGGCTCACAACTATGGCTACACCTTC.

The chain links TRBV3-1 to TRBJ1-1; 8 bases agree with TRBD1. CDR3 length: 17 amino acids. From germline, CDR1 is LGHDT and CDR2 YNNKEL (reference sequence). The V gene end was trimmed by 1 base and the J gene end by 3 bases; junction bases not matched to a gene: 10. The CDR3: CASSQGQGTFADTEAFF. CDR3 coding DNA: TGTGCCAGCAGCCAAGGACAGGGGACATTTGCAGACACTGAAGCTTTCTTT.

Ten or more counts support this clonotype. The V gene is TRBV7-9, the J gene TRBJ2-1, with D possibly matching TRBD2 (6 bases). Trimming shortened V by 6 bases and J by 0 bases, and 15 bases separated the two germline ends. Germline CDR1 SEHNR, CDR2 FQNEAQ (reference sequence). The CDR3 extends over 16 amino acids. The CDR3 here is CASSFLALSSYNEQFF. The CDR3 DNA follows: TGTGCCAGCAGTTTCCTAGCGCTGAGCTCCTACAATGAGCAGTTCTTC.

This clonotype has at least ten counts. V usage is TRBV15 and J usage is TRBJ1-2; perhaps TRBD1 as D (5 bases). Trimming stripped 5 bases from V and 0 bases from J, with 13 bases between. In germline, CDR1 is LNHNV, CDR2 YYDKDF (reference sequence). This CDR3 has 15 residues. The CDR3 bases are TGTGCCACCAGCGAAGGGGCAGCTGCTAACTATGGCTACACCTTC. This gives the protein CATSEGAAANYGYTF. Full variable domain (rest looked up from reference TRBV15 and TRBJ1-2): DAMVIQNPRYQVTQFGKPVTLSCSQTLNHNVMYWYQQKSSQAPKLLFHYYDKDFNNEADTPDNFQSRRPNTSFCFLDIRSPGLGDTAMYLCATSEGAAANYGYTFGSGTRLTVV.

This clonotype was observed many times. CDR3 residues: CASIRQGALTGELFF. CDR3 sequence (DNA): TGTGCCAGCATTAGGCAGGGGGCTCTCACCGGGGAGCTGTTTTTT. The chain recombines TRBV2 with TRBJ2-2; 8 bases line up with TRBD1. Trimming at V came to 7 bases and at J to 4 bases, leaving 8 bases not matched to a gene. Germline assignment: CDR1 SNHLY and CDR2 FYNNEI. CDR3 length: 15 amino acids. Looking up the rest from reference TRBV2 and TRBJ2-2 gives the full variable domain: EPEVTQTPSHQVTQMGQEVILRCVPISNHLYFYWYRQILGQKVEFLVSFYNNEISEKSEIFDDQFSVERPDGSNFTLKIRSTKLEDSAMYFCASIRQGALTGELFFGEGSRLTVL.

Note on this clonotype: Relative to the germline gene, one junction end is altered; a read error may explain this. The CDR3 spells CASTPGTSASYERYF. CDR3 coding DNA: TGCGCCAGCACCCCGGGGACTAGCGCCTCCTACGAGCGGTACTTC. The rearrangement joins TRBV5-6 to TRBJ2-7; 10 positions agree with TRBD2. Germline assignment: CDR1 SGHDT and CDR2 YYEEEE. The CDR3 runs 15 residues. Full variable domain (remainder filled in from reference TRBV5-6 and TRBJ2-7): DAGVTQSPTHLIKTRGQQVTLRCSPKSGHDTVSWYQQALGQGPQFIFQYYEEEERQRGNFPDRFSGHQFPNYSSELNVNALLLGDSALYLCASTPGTSASYERYFGPGTRLTVT.

This clonotype was found many times. The V call is TRBV6-1, the J call TRBJ2-2, with D uncertain. Germline CDR1 is MNHNS and CDR2 is SASEGT. The CDR3 loop spans 13 amino acids. Between the trimmed V and J ends, which lost 5 bases and 4 bases, there was a span of 8 bases. The CDR3 DNA follows: TGTGCCAGCAGTCACCCTACCACCGGGGAGCTGTTTTTT. Its protein is CASSHPTTGELFF.

The rearrangement uses TRBV27 and TRBJ1-5; TRBD1 matches at 12 bases. The junction had 6 bases not matched to a gene; V was cut back by 6 bases and J by 6 bases. This CDR3 spans 15 amino acids. Germline values: CDR1 MNHEY, CDR2 SMNVEV (reference sequence). CDR3 residues: CASREGQGARQPQHF. DNA for the CDR3: TGTGCCAGCAGGGAGGGACAGGGGGCGCGTCAGCCCCAGCATTTT.

J is TRBJ1-1 and V is TRBV19, with no clear D. This CDR3 region has 13 residues. Deletions cut 3 bases from V and 5 bases from J, with 10 bases between. CDR1 and CDR2 from the germline V gene are LNHDA and SQIVND (reference sequence). CDR3 nucleotides: TGTGCCAGTAGTATGGACCCCAGGACTGAAGCTTTCTTT. This sequence encodes CASSMDPRTEAFF.

This clonotype was detected many times. The chain links TRBV7-9 to TRBJ2-7; 7 bases align to TRBD1. This CDR3 has 13 amino acids. Germline assignment: CDR1 SEHNR and CDR2 FQNEAQ (reference sequence). After removal of 3 bases from V and 2 bases from J, the junction contained 1 base not matched to a gene. CDR3 sequence: CASSFTGAYEQYF. CDR3 in DNA: TGTGCCAGCAGCTTTACAGGGGCCTACGAGCAGTACTTC.

The chain recombines TRBV11-2 with TRBJ2-1; 13 bases align to TRBD2. CDR3 length: 15 residues. Germline-derived CDR1 and CDR2 are SGHAT and FQNNGV. V was clipped by 5 bases and J by 6 bases; unmatched bases: 4. The CDR3 sequence: CASSGLAGVLNEQFF. The DNA of the CDR3 is TGTGCCAGCAGCGGACTAGCGGGAGTTCTCAATGAGCAGTTCTTC.

This clonotype was seen many times. V gene TRBV7-3 combines with J gene TRBJ2-2; 7 positions match TRBD1. Germline CDR1 and CDR2: SGHTA and FQGTGA. V lost 0 bases, J lost 8 bases, and 6 bases stayed unmatched. This CDR3 comprises 15 residues. DNA for the CDR3: TGTGCCAGCAGCTTAACGGGACAGTCAACGGGGGAGCTGTTTTTT. It specifies CASSLTGQSTGELFF.

This clonotype was detected many times. The V call is TRBV19, the J call TRBJ2-2; 10 bases agree with TRBD2. Germline CDR1 and CDR2: LNHDA and SQIVND (reference sequence). V lost 7 bases, J lost 2 bases, and 7 bases stayed unmatched. CDR3 length: 16 amino acids. In nucleotides, the CDR3 is TGTGCCAGTACTAGGACTAGCGGTACTAACACCGGGGAGCTGTTTTTT. The encoded protein is CASTRTSGTNTGELFF.